What follows describes a single TCR beta chain. Germline V gene data show CDR1 as SGHNT and CDR2 as YYREEE (reference sequence). V shed 5 bases and J 2 bases; nucleotides not matched to a gene: 4. The CDR3 covers 15 residues. In the original processing: Estimates of nucleated cell counts were drawn from the amplification of reference gene primers. Repertoires were generated with immunoSEQ multiplex PCR, while TCRdb's copy carries only in-frame clones and drops some. D and trimming come from the DNA, and the V and J calls and clone size come from that table. The table has a few hundred thousand clones, 75% to 95% seen once. Followed over time, Seattle patients had been enrolled while infection was active. This sample is drawn from a study of blood T cell repertoires in COVID-19. Study context: Nucleic acid was either cDNA or gDNA, and it came from T cells, B-cell-depleted T cells, or PBMCs.

The receptor was isolated from a person aged 18 to 30 with COVID-19, enrolled during active disease. The rearrangement links TRBV5-4 to TRBJ2-1; TRBD2 agrees at 10 bases. Specimen: peripheral blood. This chain's CDR3 is CASSSTSGTYNEQFF. CDR3 DNA sequence: TGTGCCAGCAGTTCAACTAGCGGGACCTACAATGAGCAGTTCTTC.